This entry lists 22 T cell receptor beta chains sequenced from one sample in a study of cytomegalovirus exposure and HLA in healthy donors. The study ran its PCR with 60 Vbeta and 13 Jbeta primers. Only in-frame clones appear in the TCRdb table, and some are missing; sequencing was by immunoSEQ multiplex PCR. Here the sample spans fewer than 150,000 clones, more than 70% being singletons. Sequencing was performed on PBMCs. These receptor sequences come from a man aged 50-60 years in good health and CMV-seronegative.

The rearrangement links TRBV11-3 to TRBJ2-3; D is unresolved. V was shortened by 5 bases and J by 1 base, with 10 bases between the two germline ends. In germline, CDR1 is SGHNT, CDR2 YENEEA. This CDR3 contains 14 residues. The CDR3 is CASSPRRGTDTQYF. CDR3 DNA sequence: TGTGCCAGCAGCCCTAGACGGGGCACAGATACGCAGTATTTT.

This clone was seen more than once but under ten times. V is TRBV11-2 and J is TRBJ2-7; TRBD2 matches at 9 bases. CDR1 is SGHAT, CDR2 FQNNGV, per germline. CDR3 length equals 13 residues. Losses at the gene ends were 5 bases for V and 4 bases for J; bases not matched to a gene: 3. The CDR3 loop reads CASSPAGGYEQYF. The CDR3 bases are TGTGCCAGCAGCCCCGCGGGAGGGTACGAGCAGTACTTC.

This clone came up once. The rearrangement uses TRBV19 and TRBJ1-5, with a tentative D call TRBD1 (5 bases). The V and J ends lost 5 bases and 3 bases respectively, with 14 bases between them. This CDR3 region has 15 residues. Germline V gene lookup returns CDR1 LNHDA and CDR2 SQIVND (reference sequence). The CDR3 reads CASSFRGVDNQPQHF. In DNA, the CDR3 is TGTGCCAGTAGTTTCCGGGGGGTTGACAATCAGCCCCAGCATTTT.

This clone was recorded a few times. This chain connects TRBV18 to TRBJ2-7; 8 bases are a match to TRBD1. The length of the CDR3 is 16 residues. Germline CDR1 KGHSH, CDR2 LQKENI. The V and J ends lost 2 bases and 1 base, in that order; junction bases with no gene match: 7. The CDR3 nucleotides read TGTGCCAGCTCACCATTAGCGGACAGGGCTTCCTACGAGCAGTACTTC. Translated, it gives CASSPLADRASYEQYF.

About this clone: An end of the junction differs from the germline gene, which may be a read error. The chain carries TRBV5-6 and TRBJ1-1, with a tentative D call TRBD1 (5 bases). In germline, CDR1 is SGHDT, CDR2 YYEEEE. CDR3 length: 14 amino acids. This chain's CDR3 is CASSLSGGNAEAFF. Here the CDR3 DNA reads TGTGCCAGCAGCTTATCTGGGGGGAACGCTGAAGCTTTCTTT.

The CDR3 is CASSPGQGLGGELFF. The CDR3 DNA is TGTGCCAGCAGCCCTGGACAGGGTCTGGGCGGGGAGCTGTTTTTT. J is TRBJ2-2 and V is TRBV6-1; 8 bases map to TRBD1. CDR1 and CDR2 from the germline V gene are MNHNS and SASEGT. Trimming removed 6 bases from V and 7 bases from J; junction bases left unmatched: 10. This CDR3 comprises 15 residues.

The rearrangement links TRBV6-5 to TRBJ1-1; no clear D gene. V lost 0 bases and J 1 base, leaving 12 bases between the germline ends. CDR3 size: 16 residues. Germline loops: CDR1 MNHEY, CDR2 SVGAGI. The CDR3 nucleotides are TGTGCCAGCAGTTACTCCAACACACCATGGAACACTGAAGCTTTCTTT. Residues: CASSYSNTPWNTEAFF.

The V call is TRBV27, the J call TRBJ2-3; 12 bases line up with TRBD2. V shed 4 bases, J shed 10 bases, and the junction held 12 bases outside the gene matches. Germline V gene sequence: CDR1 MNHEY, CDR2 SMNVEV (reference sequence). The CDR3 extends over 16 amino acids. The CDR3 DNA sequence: TGTGCCAGCAGTTACCCGGGACTAGCGGGCGGTGTTCCGCAGTATTTT. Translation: CASSYPGLAGGVPQYF.

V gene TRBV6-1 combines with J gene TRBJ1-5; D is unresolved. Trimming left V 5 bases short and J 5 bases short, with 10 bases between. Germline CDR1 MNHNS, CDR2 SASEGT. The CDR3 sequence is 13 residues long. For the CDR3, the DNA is TGTGCCAGCAGTAAGCCAGAGGATCAGCCCCAGCATTTT. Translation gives CASSKPEDQPQHF.

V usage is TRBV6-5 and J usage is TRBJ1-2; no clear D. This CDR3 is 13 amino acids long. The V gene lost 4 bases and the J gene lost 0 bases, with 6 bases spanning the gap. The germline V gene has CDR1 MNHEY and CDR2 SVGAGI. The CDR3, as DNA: TGTGCCAGCAGTTCGAGTGCTAACTATGGCTACACCTTC. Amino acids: CASSSSANYGYTF.

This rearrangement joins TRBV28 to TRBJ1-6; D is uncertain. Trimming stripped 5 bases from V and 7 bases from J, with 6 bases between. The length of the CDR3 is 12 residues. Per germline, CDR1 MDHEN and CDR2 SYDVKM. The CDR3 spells CASSLINSPLHF. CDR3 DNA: TGTGCCAGCAGTCTTATCAATTCACCCCTCCACTTT.

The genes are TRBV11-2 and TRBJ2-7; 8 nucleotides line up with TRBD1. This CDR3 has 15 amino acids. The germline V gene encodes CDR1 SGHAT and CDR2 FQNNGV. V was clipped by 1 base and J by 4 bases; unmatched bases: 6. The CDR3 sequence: CASSLGRTGSYEQYF. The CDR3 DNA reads TGTGCCAGCAGCTTAGGTCGGACAGGGTCTTACGAGCAGTACTTC.

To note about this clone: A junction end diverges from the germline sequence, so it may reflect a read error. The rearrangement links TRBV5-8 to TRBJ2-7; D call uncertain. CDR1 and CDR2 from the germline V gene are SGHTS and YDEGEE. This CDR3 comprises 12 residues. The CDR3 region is CASSFRLSGENF. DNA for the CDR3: TGTGCCAGCAGCTTTAGGCTTTCCGGAGAGAACTTC. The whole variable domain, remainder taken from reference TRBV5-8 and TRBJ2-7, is EAGVTQSPTHLIKTRGQQATLRCSPISGHTSVYWYQQALGLGLQFLLWYDEGEERNRGNFPPRFSGRQFPNYSSELNVNALELEDSALYLCASSFRLSGENFGPGTRLTVT.

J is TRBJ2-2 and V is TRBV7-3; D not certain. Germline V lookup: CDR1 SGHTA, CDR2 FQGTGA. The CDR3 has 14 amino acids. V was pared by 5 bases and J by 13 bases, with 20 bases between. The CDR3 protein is CASSPSPTERGLFF. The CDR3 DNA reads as TGTGCCAGCAGCCCGTCCCCCACCGAAAGAGGGCTGTTTTTT. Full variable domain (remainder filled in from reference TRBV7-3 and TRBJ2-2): GAGVSQTPSNKVTEKGKYVELRCDPISGHTALYWYRQSLGQGPEFLIYFQGTGAADDSGLPNDRFFAVRPEGSVSTLKIQRTERGDSAVYLCASSPSPTERGLFFGEGSRLTVL.

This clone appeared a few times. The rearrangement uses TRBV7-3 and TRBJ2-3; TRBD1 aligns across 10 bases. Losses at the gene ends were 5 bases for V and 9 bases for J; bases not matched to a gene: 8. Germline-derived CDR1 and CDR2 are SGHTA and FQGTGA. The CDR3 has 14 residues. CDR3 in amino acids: CASSLTGGLGTQYF. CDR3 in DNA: TGTGCCAGCAGCCTGACAGGGGGCTTAGGAACGCAGTATTTT.

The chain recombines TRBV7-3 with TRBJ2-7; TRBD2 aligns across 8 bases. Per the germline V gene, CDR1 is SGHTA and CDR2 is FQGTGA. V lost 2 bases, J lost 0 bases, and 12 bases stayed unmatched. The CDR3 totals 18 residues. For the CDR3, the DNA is TGTGCCAGCAGCTTATACGGGCGGGGGGACCGAAGCTCCTACGAGCAGTACTTC. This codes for CASSLYGRGDRSSYEQYF.

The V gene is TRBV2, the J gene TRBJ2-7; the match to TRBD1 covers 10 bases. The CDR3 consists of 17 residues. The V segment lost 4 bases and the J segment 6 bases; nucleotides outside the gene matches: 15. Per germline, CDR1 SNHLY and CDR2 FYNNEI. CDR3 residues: CASSGDFGWTGGGEQYF. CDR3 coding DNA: TGTGCCAGCAGTGGGGATTTTGGTTGGACAGGGGGGGGCGAGCAGTACTTC.

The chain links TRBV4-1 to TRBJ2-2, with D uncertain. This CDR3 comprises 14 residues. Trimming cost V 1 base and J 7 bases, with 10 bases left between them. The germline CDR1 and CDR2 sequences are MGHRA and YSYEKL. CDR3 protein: CASSQGENSGELFF. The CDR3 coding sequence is TGCGCCAGCAGCCAAGGAGAAAATAGCGGGGAGCTGTTTTTT.

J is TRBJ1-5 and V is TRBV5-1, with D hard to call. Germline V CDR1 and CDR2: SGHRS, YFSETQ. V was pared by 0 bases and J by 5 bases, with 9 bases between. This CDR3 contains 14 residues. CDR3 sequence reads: CASSLGPPYQPQHF. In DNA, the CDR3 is TGCGCCAGCAGCTTGGGGCCCCCGTATCAGCCCCAGCATTTT.

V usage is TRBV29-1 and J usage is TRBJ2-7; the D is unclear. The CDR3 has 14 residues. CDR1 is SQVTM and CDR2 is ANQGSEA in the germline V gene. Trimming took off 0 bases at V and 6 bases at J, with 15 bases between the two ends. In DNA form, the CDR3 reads TGCAGCGTTGAAGATGGTCGTGGCGGCCGCGAGCAGTACTTC. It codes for CSVEDGRGGREQYF.

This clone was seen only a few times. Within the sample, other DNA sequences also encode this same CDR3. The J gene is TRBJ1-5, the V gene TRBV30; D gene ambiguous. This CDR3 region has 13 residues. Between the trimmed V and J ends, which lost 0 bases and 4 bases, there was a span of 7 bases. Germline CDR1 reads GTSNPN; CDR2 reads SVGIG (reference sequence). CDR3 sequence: CAWSVGGNQPQHF. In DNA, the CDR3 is TGTGCCTGGAGTGTAGGAGGGAATCAGCCCCAGCATTTT.

The CDR3 loop is CSARTETNTGELFF. In nucleotides, the CDR3 is TGCAGCGCCCGGACAGAAACAAACACCGGGGAGCTGTTTTTT. The chain links TRBV29-1 to TRBJ2-2, with a possible D match to TRBD1 (6 bases). The CDR3 extends over 14 amino acids. Germline CDR1 and CDR2: SQVTM and ANQGSEA. V lost 7 bases and J 2 bases, leaving 14 bases between the germline ends.